These 25 T cell receptor beta chains were sequenced from one sample in a study of T cell changes during pregnancy in multiple sclerosis (dated by TCRdb to the late 2010s). Library generation was performed with the immunoSEQ multiplex PCR assay. TCRdb mirrors the immuneACCESS table, restricted to in-frame sequences. Some clones are absent from its copies; in checked studies, under half trace to an unresolved V gene, and the reason for the others is unknown. In this sample the table shows around 35,000 clones, 90% to 95% of which occur a single time. The top ten clonotypes cover about 0.4% of the sample. The sequencing used CD4+ T cells from peripheral blood mononuclear cells, collected in the second trimester of pregnancy. These TCRs come from a female donor with multiple sclerosis, enrolled in a pregnancy study.

The chain combines TRBV30 with TRBJ1-1; no clear D. This CDR3 comprises 11 residues. Trimming took off 3 bases at V and 5 bases at J, with 7 bases between the two ends. Germline V gene data show CDR1 as GTSNPN and CDR2 as SVGIG (reference sequence). This chain's CDR3 is CAWSRSTEAFF. CDR3 nucleotide sequence: TGTGCCTGGAGCAGATCGACTGAAGCTTTCTTT.

The chain couples TRBV5-1 to TRBJ1-2, with TRBD1 matching 9 bases. The CDR3 has 15 amino acids. Trimming removed 2 bases from V and 8 bases from J; junction bases left unmatched: 10. Germline lookup yields CDR1 SGHRS and CDR2 YFSETQ. As DNA, the CDR3 is TGCGCCAGCAGCTTCGGGGACAGGGTAGTCGGAGGCTACACCTTC. It codes for CASSFGDRVVGGYTF.

This clone showed up just a few times. This sequence joins TRBV5-4 and TRBJ1-2; 9 nucleotides match TRBD1. The CDR3 sequence is 16 residues long. The ends lost 3 bases at V and 6 bases at J; junction bases unmatched: 12. Per germline, CDR1 SGHNT and CDR2 YYREEE (reference sequence). The CDR3 loop reads CASSWDRARTKHGYTF. Written as DNA, the CDR3 is TGTGCCAGCAGCTGGGACAGGGCTAGAACTAAGCATGGCTACACCTTC. The full variable domain, with the rest looked up from reference TRBV5-4 and TRBJ1-2, is ETGVTQSPTHLIKTRGQQVTLRCSSQSGHNTVSWYQQALGQGPQFIFQYYREEENGRGNFPPRFSGLQFPNYSSELNVNALELDDSALYLCASSWDRARTKHGYTFGSGTRLTVV.

The rearrangement links TRBV27 to TRBJ2-7, with TRBD1 as a possible D gene (6 bases). Germline V gives CDR1 MNHEY, CDR2 SMNVEV (reference sequence). This CDR3 is 14 amino acids long. Trimming pared 2 bases from V and 6 bases from J, leaving 14 bases between. The CDR3 DNA is TGTGCCAGCAGTTTAAGGGGGTCCGACCTCGAGCAGTACTTC. Translating gives CASSLRGSDLEQYF.

The V gene is TRBV11-3, the J gene TRBJ1-2, with D possibly matching TRBD1 (5 bases). The V and J ends lost 0 bases and 3 bases respectively, with 8 bases between them. The V gene's germline CDR1 is SGHNT and CDR2 YENEEA. The CDR3 covers 14 residues. The CDR3 is CASSLEQADYGYTF. The DNA for the CDR3 is TGTGCCAGCAGCTTAGAACAGGCCGACTATGGCTACACCTTC.

This rearrangement joins TRBV5-6 to TRBJ2-5; 10 nucleotides match TRBD1. This CDR3 contains 15 residues. Germline-derived CDR1 and CDR2 are SGHDT and YYEEEE. V shed 3 bases, J shed 4 bases, and the junction held 6 bases outside the gene matches. The CDR3 DNA is TGTGCCAGCAGCTCGCGTGACAGGGGGCGAGAGACCCAGTACTTC. This translates into CASSSRDRGRETQYF.

The chain joins TRBV5-8 to TRBJ2-1, with a tentative D call TRBD1 (7 bases). CDR1 is SGHTS and CDR2 is YDEGEE in the germline V gene. The ends were cut back, 3 bases at V and 9 bases at J, with 22 bases in the middle. CDR3 length equals 16 residues. CDR3 amino acids: CASSSGQTFRRGEQFF. The CDR3 bases are TGTGCCAGCAGCTCGGGACAGACATTCCGGCGGGGTGAGCAGTTCTTC.

The genes are TRBV29-1 and TRBJ2-7; 7 positions agree with TRBD1. CDR1 SQVTM and CDR2 ANQGSEA come from the germline V gene. The CDR3 runs to 13 residues. V trimming: 2 bases; J trimming: 6 bases; junction bases outside the gene matches: 7. The CDR3 DNA reads TGCAGCGTTGAACGGCAGGGACAGTCCGAGCAGTACTTC. It specifies CSVERQGQSEQYF.

This clone showed up just once. The V and J genes are TRBV5-6 and TRBJ1-5, with D perhaps TRBD1 (6 bases). Germline loops: CDR1 SGHDT, CDR2 YYEEEE. V was trimmed by 3 bases and J by 3 bases, leaving 10 bases between them. The CDR3 is 14 residues long. The CDR3 DNA follows: TGTGCCAGCAGCTCTTGGGGGCTCAATCAGCCCCAGCATTTT. It is translated as CASSSWGLNQPQHF.

This sequence joins TRBV10-3 and TRBJ1-2, with TRBD1 as a possible D gene (6 bases). Trimming shortened V by 6 bases and J by 6 bases, and 14 bases separated the two germline ends. Germline values: CDR1 ENHRY, CDR2 SYGVKD. This CDR3 has 13 residues. The CDR3 bases are TGTGCCATCAGCGACCGGGACATCGATGGCTACACCTTC. It yields the protein CAISDRDIDGYTF.

This chain joins TRBV6-1 and TRBJ2-7; D gene uncertain. Germline loops: CDR1 MNHNS, CDR2 SASEGT. The V end was cut by 2 bases, the J end by 3 bases, with 2 bases between. The CDR3 totals 11 residues. As DNA, the CDR3 is TGTGCCAGCAGTGAACTCTACGAGCAGTACTTC. It codes for CASSELYEQYF.

The chain uses TRBV2 and TRBJ2-6, with 7 bases lining up with TRBD2. Germline loops: CDR1 SNHLY, CDR2 FYNNEI. This CDR3 contains 14 residues. Trimming at V came to 7 bases and at J to 0 bases, leaving 0 bases not matched to a gene. CDR3 DNA: TGTGCCAGCACGGGAGGCTCTGGGGCCAACGTCCTGACTTTC. Amino acids: CASTGGSGANVLTF.

The V gene is TRBV2, the J gene TRBJ2-7; the match to TRBD2 covers 7 bases. Unmatched junction bases numbered 9, after V lost 4 bases and J lost 6 bases. The CDR3 length is 14 residues. Germline assignment: CDR1 SNHLY and CDR2 FYNNEI. The CDR3, as DNA: TGTGCCAGCAGTGTACGGGAGGCTGGGGCCGAGCAGTACTTC. As protein: CASSVREAGAEQYF.

The chain has TRBV2 and TRBJ2-3; TRBD2 aligns across 9 bases. The trim removed 9 bases at V and 5 bases at J, leaving 9 bases unmatched. CDR3 length: 14 residues. Germline V gene data show CDR1 as SNHLY and CDR2 as FYNNEI. The CDR3 DNA is TGTGCCAGAAGACTAGCGGAGGTGGGAGATACGCAGTATTTT. This encodes CARRLAEVGDTQYF.

The chain uses TRBV6-1 and TRBJ1-2; TRBD1 aligns across 9 bases. This CDR3 is 14 amino acids long. V gave up 6 bases and J gave up 4 bases; unmatched junction bases: 6. Germline V gives CDR1 MNHNS, CDR2 SASEGT. The CDR3 here is CASRLTGGVYGYTF. The CDR3 nucleotides are TGTGCCAGCAGGCTGACAGGGGGTGTCTATGGCTACACCTTC.

This clone was detected only once. The rearrangement joins TRBV7-3 to TRBJ2-1, with TRBD2 matching 10 bases. V shed 4 bases and J 5 bases; nucleotides not matched to a gene: 11. The CDR3 runs to 17 residues. Germline CDR1 reads SGHTA; CDR2 reads FQGTGA. The CDR3 loop is CASSSLYSGGPHNEQFF. CDR3 nucleotide sequence: TGTGCCAGCAGCTCCTTATATAGCGGGGGGCCCCACAATGAGCAGTTCTTC.

This clone occurred a few times. V gene TRBV28 combines with J gene TRBJ1-5; 9 nucleotides align to TRBD1. Trimming cost V 5 bases and J 7 bases; bases outside gene matches: 12. Germline V gene data show CDR1 as MDHEN and CDR2 as SYDVKM. The CDR3 sequence is 16 residues long. DNA of the CDR3: TGTGCCAGCAGTGCCTCCGGGACAGGGTACGGCCAGCCCCAGCATTTT. Translated: CASSASGTGYGQPQHF.

The V call is TRBV7-3, the J call TRBJ2-2; 7 bases match TRBD2. The ends lost 5 bases at V and 7 bases at J; junction bases unmatched: 13. Germline CDR1 and CDR2: SGHTA and FQGTGA. The CDR3 has 16 residues. The CDR3 coding sequence is TGTGCCAGCAGCCGCTTCGGGCGGGGGTCGGTCGGGGAGCTGTTTTTT. Its translation is CASSRFGRGSVGELFF.

J is TRBJ1-1 and V is TRBV2; D not resolved. The length of the CDR3 is 12 residues. V lost 8 bases and J lost 1, with 8 bases in between. Per germline, CDR1 SNHLY and CDR2 FYNNEI. CDR3 amino acids: CASGRENTEAFF. The CDR3 bases are TGTGCCAGCGGACGGGAGAACACTGAAGCTTTCTTT.

The CDR3 reads CAWSVRRGDGYTF. The CDR3 DNA is TGTGCCTGGAGTGTACGTCGGGGAGATGGCTACACCTTC. The J gene is TRBJ1-2, the V gene TRBV30; D gene uncertain. V gave up 0 bases and J gave up 6 bases, with 11 bases separating them. The CDR3 is 13 amino acids. Germline V gene data show CDR1 as GTSNPN and CDR2 as SVGIG (reference sequence).

CDR3 sequence (DNA): TGTGCCAGCAGCCGGCTAGATTTGAATACGCAGTATTTT. Amino acids: CASSRLDLNTQYF. The chain couples TRBV14 to TRBJ2-3; D ambiguous. V lost 4 bases, J lost 7 bases, and 12 bases lay in between. The CDR3 has 13 amino acids. Germline lookup yields CDR1 SGHDN and CDR2 FVKESK.

The rearrangement links TRBV30 to TRBJ1-1; D may be TRBD1 (5 bases). The length of the CDR3 is 14 residues. CDR1 and CDR2 from the germline V gene are GTSNPN and SVGIG (reference sequence). Deletions cut 0 bases from V and 0 bases from J, with 8 bases between. The DNA of the CDR3 is TGTGCCTGGAGTGTGGGGGGGTTGAACACTGAAGCTTTCTTT. This sequence encodes CAWSVGGLNTEAFF.

This rearrangement joins TRBV5-8 to TRBJ2-5, with a weak D call TRBD2 (5 bases). Trimming removed 3 bases at V and 2 bases at J, with 8 bases between. Germline V gene lookup returns CDR1 SGHTS and CDR2 YDEGEE. The CDR3 sequence is 13 residues long. The CDR3 sequence: CASSSRDQETQYF. In DNA form, the CDR3 reads TGTGCCAGCAGCTCCCGGGATCAAGAGACCCAGTACTTC.

The chain combines TRBV4-3 with TRBJ2-5, with D possibly matching TRBD1 (5 bases). The CDR3 runs 15 residues. Germline-derived CDR1 and CDR2 are LGHNA and YSLEER. The germline V and J ends were trimmed by 0 bases and 5 bases, with 13 bases remaining between them. The CDR3 DNA is TGCGCCAGCAGCCAAGATCCCCAGGGTATGGAGACCCAGTACTTC. Protein: CASSQDPQGMETQYF.

The chain links TRBV11-3 to TRBJ1-1; D is undetermined. This CDR3 has 12 residues. The germline V and J ends were trimmed by 2 bases and 4 bases, with 5 bases remaining between them. Per the germline V gene, CDR1 is SGHNT and CDR2 is YENEEA. This CDR3 reads CASSLTGTEAFF. Written as DNA, the CDR3 is TGTGCCAGCAGCTTAACCGGCACTGAAGCTTTCTTT.